Included here is one T cell receptor (beta chain) sequence, with context. The antigen is not known. This entry comes from a study of blood T cells in healthy people across ages. Study conclusions and caveats: There were more naive CD4+ cells and higher diversity in long-lived donors than in aged donors. Using unsorted PBMCs precluded a conclusive naive versus antigen-experienced comparison.

The study drew donors from healthy Caucasian individuals in Russia aged roughly 6 to 90. Next came a second PCR, run for roughly 7 to 12 cycles, which used a sample-barcoded 5' primer along with a J-beta primer mix. Each cDNA was tagged by a template-switch adaptor containing 12 random nucleotides. Using its own MiXCR run on the 5' RACE reads, TCRdb lists one record per CDR3 protein. The sample carries fewer than 2 million distinct CDR3 sequences, about two fifths recorded once. CDR3 size: 15 residues. Between the trimmed V and J ends, which lost 5 bases and 0 bases, there was a span of 14 bases. Germline CDR1 reads SEHNR; CDR2 reads FQNEAQ (reference sequence).

The receptor was isolated from a human donor in good health. This chain connects TRBV7-9 to TRBJ2-7, with a possible D match to TRBD1 (6 bases). Sequencing used blood. The chain's CDR3 is CASSHGQTLSYEQYF. CDR3 coding DNA: TGTGCCAGCAGCCACGGACAGACTCTCTCCTACGAGCAGTACTTC.